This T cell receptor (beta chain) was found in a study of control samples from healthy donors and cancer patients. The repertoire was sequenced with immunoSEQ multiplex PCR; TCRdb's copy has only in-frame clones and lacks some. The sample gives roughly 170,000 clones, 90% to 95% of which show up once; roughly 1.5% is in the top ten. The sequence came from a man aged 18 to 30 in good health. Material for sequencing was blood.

CDR3 sequence reads: CASRPVRLGSNQPQHF. The CDR3 coding sequence is TGTGCCAGCAGGCCCGTCAGGCTGGGGAGCAATCAGCCCCAGCATTTT. The gene calls are TRBV28 and TRBJ1-5; the D is unclear. Per the germline V gene, CDR1 is MDHEN and CDR2 is SYDVKM. This CDR3 has 16 amino acids. The V and J ends lost 6 bases and 1 base respectively, with 16 bases between them.